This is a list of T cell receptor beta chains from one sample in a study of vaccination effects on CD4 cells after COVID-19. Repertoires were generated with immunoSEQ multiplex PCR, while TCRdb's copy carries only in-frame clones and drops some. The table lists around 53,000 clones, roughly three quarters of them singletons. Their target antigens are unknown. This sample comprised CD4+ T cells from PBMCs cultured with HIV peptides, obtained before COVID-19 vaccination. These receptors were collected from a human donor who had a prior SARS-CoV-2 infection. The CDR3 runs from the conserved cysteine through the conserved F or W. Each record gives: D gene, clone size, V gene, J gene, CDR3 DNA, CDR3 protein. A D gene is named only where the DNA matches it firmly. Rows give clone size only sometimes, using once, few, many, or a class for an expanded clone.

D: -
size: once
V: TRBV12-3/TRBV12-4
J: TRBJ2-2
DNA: TGTGCCAGCAGTTTCAGGGACATCGGGGAGCTGTTTTTT
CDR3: CASSFRDIGELFF

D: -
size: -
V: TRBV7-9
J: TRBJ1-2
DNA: TGTGCCAGCAGCTTATTTGGCGGTACTAACTATGGCTACACCTTC
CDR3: CASSLFGGTNYGYTF

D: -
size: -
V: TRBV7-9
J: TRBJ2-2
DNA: TGTGCCAGCAGCTCGGCAGCGGGCCCCGGCGGGGAGCTGTTTTTT
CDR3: CASSSAAGPGGELFF

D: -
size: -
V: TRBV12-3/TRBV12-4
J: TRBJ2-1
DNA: TGTGCCAGCAGCGGGGCTTTATACAATGAGCAGTTCTTC
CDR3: CASSGALYNEQFF

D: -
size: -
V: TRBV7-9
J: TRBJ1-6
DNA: TGTGCCAGCAGCTTAGGGTTGGAATCACCCCTCCACTTT
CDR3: CASSLGLESPLHF

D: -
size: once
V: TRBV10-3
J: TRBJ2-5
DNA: TGTGCCATCAGTGAATGGGGGTCCTGGGAGACCCAGTACTTC
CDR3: CAISEWGSWETQYF

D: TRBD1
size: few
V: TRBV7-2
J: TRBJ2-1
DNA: TGTGCCAGCAGCTTATTGGGACAGGGGCATGAGCAGTTCTTC
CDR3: CASSLLGQGHEQFF

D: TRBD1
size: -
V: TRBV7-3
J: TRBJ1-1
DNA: TGTGCCAGCAGCTTAAGAGGGGGCGGAGCGAACACTGAAGCTTTCTTT
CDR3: CASSLRGGGANTEAFF

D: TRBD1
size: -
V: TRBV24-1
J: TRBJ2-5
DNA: TGTGCCACCAGTGATCCGACAGGGGGCTCGGAAGAGACCCAGTACTTC
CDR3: CATSDPTGGSEETQYF

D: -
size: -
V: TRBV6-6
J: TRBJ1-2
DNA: TGTGCCAGCAGTTACGGGTCCTATGGCTACACCTTC
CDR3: CASSYGSYGYTF

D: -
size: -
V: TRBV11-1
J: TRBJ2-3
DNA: TGTGCCAGCAGCTCCCCATACTGGGACCCAGATACGCAGTATTTT
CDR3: CASSSPYWDPDTQYF

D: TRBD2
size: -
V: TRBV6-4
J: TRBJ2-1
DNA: TGTGCCAGCAGTGAGACTAGCGGGGACTACAATGAGCAGTTCTTC
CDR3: CASSETSGDYNEQFF

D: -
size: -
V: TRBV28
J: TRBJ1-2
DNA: TGTGCCAGCAGTTTACAGACGGGGGGCTACACCTTC
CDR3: CASSLQTGGYTF

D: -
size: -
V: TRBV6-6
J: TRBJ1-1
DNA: TGTGCCAGCAGTTATTACAGCATGAACACTGAAGCTTTCTTT
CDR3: CASSYYSMNTEAFF

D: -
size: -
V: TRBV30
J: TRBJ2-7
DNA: TGTGCCTGGAGTGGACAGCAGGGGGTCGGGACGGAGGGAATCGAGCAGTACTTC
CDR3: CAWSGQQGVGTEGIEQYF

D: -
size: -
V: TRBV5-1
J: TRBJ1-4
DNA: TGCGCCAGCAGCTCCACAGGGTGGTACGAAAAACTGTTTTTT
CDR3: CASSSTGWYEKLFF

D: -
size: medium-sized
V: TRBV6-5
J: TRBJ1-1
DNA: TGTGCCAGCAGTTCCAGAATGAACACTGAAGCTTTCTTT
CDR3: CASSSRMNTEAFF

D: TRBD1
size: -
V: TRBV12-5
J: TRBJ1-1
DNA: TGTGCTAGTGGCCTCCCGTTGAGTCAGAGGACAGGGCGTGAAAACACTGAAGCTTTCTTT
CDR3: CASGLPLSQRTGRENTEAFF

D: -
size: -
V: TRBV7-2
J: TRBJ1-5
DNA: TGTGCCAGCAGCTTCCGCACGACCGTGGGTCAGCCCCAGCATTTT
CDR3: CASSFRTTVGQPQHF

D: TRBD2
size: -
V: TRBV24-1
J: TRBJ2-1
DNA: TGTGCCACCAGTGAGAACGGACTAGCGGGGTGGTCCTACAATGAGCAGTTCTTC
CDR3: CATSENGLAGWSYNEQFF

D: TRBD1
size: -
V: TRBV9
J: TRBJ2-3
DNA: TGTGCCAGCAGCTTACGAAGCCCGGGACAGGGGACAGATACGCAGTATTTT
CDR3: CASSLRSPGQGTDTQYF

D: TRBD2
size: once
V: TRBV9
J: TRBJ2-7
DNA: TGTGCCAGCAGCGTAGCTGCCGGGACTAGTATCGTTCACGAGCAGTACTTC
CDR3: CASSVAAGTSIVHEQYF

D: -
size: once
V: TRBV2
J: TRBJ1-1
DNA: TGTGCCAGCAGGCCCCCGGGACTAGGGTGGACTGAAGCTTTCTTT
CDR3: CASRPPGLGWTEAFF

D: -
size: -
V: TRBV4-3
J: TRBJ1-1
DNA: TGCGCCAGCAGCCAAGATGTAACAGGGTACACTGAAGCTTTCTTT
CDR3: CASSQDVTGYTEAFF

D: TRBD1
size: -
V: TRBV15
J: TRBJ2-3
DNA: TGTGCCACCAGCAGGCGGGACAGGGGAACAGATACGCAGTATTTT
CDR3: CATSRRDRGTDTQYF

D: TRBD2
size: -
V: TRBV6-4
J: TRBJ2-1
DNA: TGTGCCAGCAGCAGGACTAGCGGGGTCAATGAGCAGTTCTTC
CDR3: CASSRTSGVNEQFF

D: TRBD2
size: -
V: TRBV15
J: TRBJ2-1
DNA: TGTGCCACCAGCAGAGTTCGTCTAGCGGGGGGGCGGGGTGAGCAGTTCTTC
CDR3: CATSRVRLAGGRGEQFF

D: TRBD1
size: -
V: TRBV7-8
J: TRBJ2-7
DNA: TGTGCCAGCAAAAAAGGACAGGGCTACGAGCAGTACTTC
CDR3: CASKKGQGYEQYF

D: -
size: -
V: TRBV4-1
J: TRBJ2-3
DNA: TGCGCCAGCAGCCAAGATGTAAACCAAGCTACGCAGTATTTT
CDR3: CASSQDVNQATQYF

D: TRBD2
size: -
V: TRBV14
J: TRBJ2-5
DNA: TGTGCCAGCAGCCAATTAGCGGGGGGGCCTTTTGGAGAGACCCAGTACTTC
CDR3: CASSQLAGGPFGETQYF

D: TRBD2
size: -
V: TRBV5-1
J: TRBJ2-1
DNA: TGCGCCAGCAGCTTGGGGGACTACGGGGGGTACAATGAGCAGTTCTTC
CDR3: CASSLGDYGGYNEQFF

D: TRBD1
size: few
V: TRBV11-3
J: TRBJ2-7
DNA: TGTGCCAGCAGCTTAGAGCGGACAGGGGGGGCCTACGAGCAGTACTTC
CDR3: CASSLERTGGAYEQYF

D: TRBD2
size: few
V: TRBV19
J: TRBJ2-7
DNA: TGTGCCAGTAGTATAAGCGGGGGTCGATACGAGCAGTACTTC
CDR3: CASSISGGRYEQYF

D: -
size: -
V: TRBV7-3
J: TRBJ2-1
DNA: TGTGCCAGCAGTTTGAGCTCCTACAATGAGCAGTTCTTC
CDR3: CASSLSSYNEQFF

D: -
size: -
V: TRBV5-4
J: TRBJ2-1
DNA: TGTGCCAGCAGCTTGATCAGCGGACAGTACAATGAGCAGTTCTTC
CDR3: CASSLISGQYNEQFF

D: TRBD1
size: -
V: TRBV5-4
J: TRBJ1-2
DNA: TGTGCCAGCAGCTCGATGACAGGGGAGGACGATAGTGGCTACACCTTC
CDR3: CASSSMTGEDDSGYTF

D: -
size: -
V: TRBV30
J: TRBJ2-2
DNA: TGTGCCTGGAGTGTGGCGGGCCGGAACACCGGGGAGCTGTTTTTT
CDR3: CAWSVAGRNTGELFF